This T cell receptor beta chain was sequenced in a study of blood T cells in healthy people across ages. For this clonotype: Its antigen is unknown.

Germline CDR1 reads MNHEY; CDR2 reads SMNVEV (reference sequence). With 2 bases removed from V and 7 bases from J, the gap between germline ends came to 18 bases. The CDR3 runs to 16 residues. With a J-beta primer mix and a sample-barcoded 5' primer, a second PCR ran about 7 to 12 cycles. With 12 random nucleotides, a template-switch adaptor tagged each individual cDNA molecule. TCRdb reprocessed the 5' RACE reads with MiXCR, giving one entry per CDR3 protein. The data hold over a million distinct CDR3 sequences, with more than 35% observed a single time. Whole-study findings and limits: Using unsorted PBMCs precluded a conclusive naive versus antigen-experienced comparison.

Ten milliliters of peripheral blood were drawn from each donor into EDTA-treated tubes. The sequence was obtained from a woman in her sixties or seventies in good health. Sequencing was performed on blood. This chain connects TRBV27 to TRBJ2-1, with D perhaps TRBD2 (5 bases). CDR3 sequence reads: CASSLHSPYSGNEQFF. In DNA form, the CDR3 reads TGTGCCAGCAGTTTACATAGCCCCTACTCGGGAAATGAGCAGTTCTTC.